Described below is a single TCR beta chain sequence and its context. The data were taken from a study of blood T cell repertoires in COVID-19. The overall study: Both acute and convalescent COVID-19 samples were obtained from the United States, Italy and Spain.

Germline V CDR1 and CDR2: MNHEY, SVGAGI. The V end lost 5 bases, the J end lost 7 bases, and 9 bases lay between the germline ends. This CDR3 contains 13 residues. Authors' methods: Reference gene primer amplification gave estimated nucleated cell counts. This table comes from immunoSEQ multiplex PCR, and its TCRdb copy is limited to in-frame clones, with some not included. V and J calls plus clone size are reproduced from that table; the DNA served to infer D and trimming. The table records 150,000 to 200,000 clones, 90% to 95% of them present only once. The TCR comes from an older woman with COVID-19, enrolled during active disease. The gene calls are TRBV6-5 and TRBJ1-6; no clear D gene. Sample: peripheral blood. Here the CDR3 reads CASSMRANSPLHF. The CDR3 bases are TGTGCCAGCAGTATGCGGGCAAATTCACCCCTCCACTTT.